Shown below are 4 T cell receptor beta chains from a single sample sequenced in a study of shared clonotypes between healthy human individuals. CD8 cells regarded as naive lacked CD45RO, were positively chosen for CCR7, and omitted terminally differentiated effector memory CD45RA+ cells. The method was immunoSEQ multiplex PCR; TCRdb's version includes in-frame clones alone and lacks a portion of them. The data hold about 2 million clones, with approximately 94% observed a single time. Sequencing was carried out using naive CD8+ T cells sorted from blood. These receptors were collected from a man between 18 and 35 years old in good health.

This chain uses TRBV4-1 with TRBJ2-2; 10 nucleotides agree with TRBD2. Germline loops: CDR1 MGHRA, CDR2 YSYEKL. V shed 1 base and J 6 bases; nucleotides not matched to a gene: 8. The CDR3 is made up of 17 amino acids. The CDR3 loop is CASSQVGVAGGPGELFF. Here the CDR3 DNA reads TGCGCCAGCAGCCAAGTAGGCGTAGCGGGAGGTCCCGGGGAGCTGTTTTTT.

CDR3 protein: CASSSTLADYTGELFF. CDR3 DNA: TGTGCCAGCAGCTCAACACTAGCGGACTACACCGGGGAGCTGTTTTTT. The chain carries TRBV14 and TRBJ2-2, with 8 bases fitting TRBD2. Looked up from germline, CDR1 is SGHDN and CDR2 is FVKESK. J lost 3 bases, V lost 5 bases, and 8 bases had no gene match. There are 16 residues in the CDR3.

This clone was seen once. The genes are TRBV6-5 and TRBJ1-1; TRBD1 is a possible D gene (6 bases). The CDR3 is 14 amino acids. The germline V gene encodes CDR1 MNHEY and CDR2 SVGAGI. The V end lost 8 bases, the J end lost 1 base, and 14 bases lay between the germline ends. The DNA for the CDR3 is TGTGCCAGCCACCCGGGACACCCGAACACTGAAGCTTTCTTT. This sequence encodes CASHPGHPNTEAFF.

The chain has TRBV6-1 and TRBJ2-7, with 9 bases fitting TRBD1. The CDR3 has 14 residues. With V trimmed by 8 bases and J by 0 bases, 5 bases remained unmatched. Germline lookup yields CDR1 MNHNS and CDR2 SASEGT. CDR3 nucleotide sequence: TGTGCCAGCCCATCGGGACAGGGCTCCTACGAGCAGTACTTC. Translation: CASPSGQGSYEQYF.